Below, one T cell receptor beta chain is given with its context. Its antigen is not identified. The CDR3 spans 16 residues. V trimming: 0 bases; J trimming: 7 bases; junction bases outside the gene matches: 10. The germline gives CDR1 SEHNR, CDR2 FQNEAQ (reference sequence). This sample is drawn from a study of Graves' ophthalmopathy and Graves' hyperthyroidism. The TCR beta CDR3 regions underwent amplification from RNA transcripts. Second-round multiplex PCR came after a first-round RT-PCR that employed HTBI primers. MiXCR, applied by TCRdb to the multiplex PCR reads, yields one record per CDR3 protein. The table records about 1.2 million distinct CDR3 sequences, roughly two fifths of them present only once. Notes on the study in general: Ophthalmopathy progression predictions by the model showed around 72% specificity and 70.59% sensitivity.

This sequence was found in an adult man with Graves' hyperthyroidism. Sequencing was performed on peripheral blood or thyroid tissue (not recorded which). The chain combines TRBV7-9 with TRBJ2-7; 9 nucleotides agree with TRBD1. The CDR3 DNA sequence: TGTGCCAGCAGCTTAGCTGGGACAGGGAATGAAGGGGAGCAGTACTTC. Its protein is CASSLAGTGNEGEQYF.